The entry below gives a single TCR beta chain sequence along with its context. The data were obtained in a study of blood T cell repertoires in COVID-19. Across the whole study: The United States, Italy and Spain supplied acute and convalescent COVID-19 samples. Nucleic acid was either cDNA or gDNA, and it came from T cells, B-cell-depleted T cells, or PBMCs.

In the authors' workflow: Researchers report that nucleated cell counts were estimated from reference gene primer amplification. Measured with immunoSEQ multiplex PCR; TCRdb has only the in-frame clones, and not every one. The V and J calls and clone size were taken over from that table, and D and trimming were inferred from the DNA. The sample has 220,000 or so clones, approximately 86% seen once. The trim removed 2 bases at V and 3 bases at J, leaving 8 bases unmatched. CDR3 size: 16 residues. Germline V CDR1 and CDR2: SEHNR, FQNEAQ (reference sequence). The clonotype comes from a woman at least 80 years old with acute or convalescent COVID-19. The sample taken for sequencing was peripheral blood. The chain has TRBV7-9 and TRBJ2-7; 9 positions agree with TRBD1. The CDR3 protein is CASSLRGTGPLYEQYF. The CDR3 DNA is TGTGCCAGCAGCTTAAGGGGGACAGGGCCACTCTACGAGCAGTACTTC.